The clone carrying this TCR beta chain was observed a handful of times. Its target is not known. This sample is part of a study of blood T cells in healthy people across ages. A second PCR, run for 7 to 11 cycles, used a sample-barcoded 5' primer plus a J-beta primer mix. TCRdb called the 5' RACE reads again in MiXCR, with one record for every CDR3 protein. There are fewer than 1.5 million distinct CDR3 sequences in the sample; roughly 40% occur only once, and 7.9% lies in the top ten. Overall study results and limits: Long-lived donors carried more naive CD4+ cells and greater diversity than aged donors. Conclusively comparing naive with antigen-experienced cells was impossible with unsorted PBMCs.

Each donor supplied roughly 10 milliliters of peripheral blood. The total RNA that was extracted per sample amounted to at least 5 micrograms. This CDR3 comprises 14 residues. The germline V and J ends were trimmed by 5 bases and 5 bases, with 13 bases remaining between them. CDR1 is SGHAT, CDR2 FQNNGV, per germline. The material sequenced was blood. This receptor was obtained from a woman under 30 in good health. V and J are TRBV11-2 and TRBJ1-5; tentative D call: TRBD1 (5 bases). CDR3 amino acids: CASSVGPSHQPQHF. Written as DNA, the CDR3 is TGTGCCAGCAGCGTGGGACCTTCCCATCAGCCCCAGCATTTT.